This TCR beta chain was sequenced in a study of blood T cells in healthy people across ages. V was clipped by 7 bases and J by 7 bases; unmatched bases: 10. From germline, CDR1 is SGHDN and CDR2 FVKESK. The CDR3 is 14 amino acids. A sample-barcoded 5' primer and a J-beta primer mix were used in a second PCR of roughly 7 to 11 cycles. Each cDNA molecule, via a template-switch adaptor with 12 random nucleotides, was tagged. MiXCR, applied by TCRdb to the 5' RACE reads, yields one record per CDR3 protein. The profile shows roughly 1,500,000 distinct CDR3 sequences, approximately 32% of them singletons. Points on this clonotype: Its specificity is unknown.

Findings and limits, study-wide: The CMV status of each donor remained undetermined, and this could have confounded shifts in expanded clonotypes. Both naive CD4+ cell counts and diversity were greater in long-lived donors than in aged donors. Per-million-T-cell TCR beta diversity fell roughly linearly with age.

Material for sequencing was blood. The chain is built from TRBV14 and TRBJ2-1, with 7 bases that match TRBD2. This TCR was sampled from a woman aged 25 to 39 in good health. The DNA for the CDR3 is TGTGCCAGCAAGCGGCTAGCGGACGGGAATGAGCAGTTCTTC. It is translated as CASKRLADGNEQFF.